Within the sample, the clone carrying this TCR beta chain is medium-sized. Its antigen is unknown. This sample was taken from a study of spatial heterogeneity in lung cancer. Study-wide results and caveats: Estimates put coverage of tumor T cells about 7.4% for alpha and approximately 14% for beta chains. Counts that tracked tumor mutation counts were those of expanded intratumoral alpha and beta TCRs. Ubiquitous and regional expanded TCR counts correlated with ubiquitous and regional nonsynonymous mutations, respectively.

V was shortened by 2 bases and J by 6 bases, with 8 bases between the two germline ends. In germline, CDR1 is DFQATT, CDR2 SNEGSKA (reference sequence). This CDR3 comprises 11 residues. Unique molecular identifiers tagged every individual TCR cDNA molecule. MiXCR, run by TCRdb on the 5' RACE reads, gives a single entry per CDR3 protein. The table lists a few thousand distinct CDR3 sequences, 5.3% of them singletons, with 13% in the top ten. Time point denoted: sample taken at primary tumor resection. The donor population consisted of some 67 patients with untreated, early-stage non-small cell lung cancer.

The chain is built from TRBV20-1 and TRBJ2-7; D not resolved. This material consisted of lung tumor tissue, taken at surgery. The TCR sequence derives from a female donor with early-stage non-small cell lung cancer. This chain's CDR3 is CSARLGREQYF. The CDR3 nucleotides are TGCAGTGCTAGACTAGGGCGCGAGCAGTACTTC.